This T cell receptor (beta chain) stems from a study of blood T cell repertoires in COVID-19. The CDR3 loop spans 15 amino acids. The germline V and J ends were trimmed by 6 bases and 5 bases, with 20 bases remaining between them. Per the germline V gene, CDR1 is SGHRS and CDR2 is YFSETQ. Here immunoSEQ multiplex PCR was the method, and the copy in TCRdb shows in-frame clones only, minus some. The table shows around 170,000 clones, with about nine tenths occurring only once. The J gene is TRBJ2-5, the V gene TRBV5-1, with D unresolved. The sequencing sample was made of peripheral blood. This receptor was taken from a woman in her 70s with acute or convalescent COVID-19. CDR3 DNA: TGCGCCAGCAACTTAATTTCGGGTCCCACGGAGACCCAGTACTTC. Its translation is CASNLISGPTETQYF.